One sample yielded the 18 T cell receptor beta chains listed below, sequenced in a study of control samples from healthy donors and cancer patients. TCRdb keeps only in-frame clones here, not all; method: immunoSEQ multiplex PCR. The sample lists roughly 12,000 clones, around 94% seen once, with 20% to 30% in the top ten. Sequences were obtained from PBMCs. These receptors all come from a man aged 70 or older with head and neck cancer.

This CDR3 reads CATRGIRTGGPTNEKLFF. CDR3 in DNA: TGTGCCACCAGGGGTATAAGGACAGGGGGGCCTACTAATGAAAAACTGTTTTTT. This rearrangement joins TRBV24-1 to TRBJ1-4; 10 bases align to TRBD1. The CDR3 consists of 18 residues. Per the germline V gene, CDR1 is KGHDR and CDR2 is SFDVKD. V shed 7 bases and J 2 bases; nucleotides not matched to a gene: 12.

The J gene is TRBJ1-5, the V gene TRBV3-1 (or the pseudogene TRBV3-2); possibly TRBD1 for D (6 bases). Per the germline V gene, CDR1 is LGHDT and CDR2 is YNNKEL (reference sequence). V dropped 4 bases and J dropped 3 bases, with 13 bases sitting between them. This CDR3 spans 15 amino acids. The CDR3 spells CASSRGQLTNQPQHF. The CDR3, as DNA: TGTGCCAGCAGCCGAGGACAGCTAACCAATCAGCCCCAGCATTTT.

The chain has TRBV7-9 and TRBJ1-1; a weak D match, TRBD1 (5 bases). The CDR3 consists of 14 residues. V was trimmed by 4 bases and J by 1 base, leaving 10 bases between them. Germline V gene data show CDR1 as SEHNR and CDR2 as FQNEAQ (reference sequence). This CDR3 is CASSYSGGNTEAFF. The CDR3 DNA reads as TGTGCCAGCAGCTACTCGGGGGGGAACACTGAAGCTTTCTTT. The whole variable domain, remainder taken from reference TRBV7-9 and TRBJ1-1, is DTGVSQNPRHKITKRGQNVTFRCDPISEHNRLYWYRQTLGQGPEFLTYFQNEAQLEKSRLLSDRFSAERPKGSFSTLEIQRTEQGDSAMYLCASSYSGGNTEAFFGQGTRLTVV.

The chain recombines TRBV5-6 with TRBJ2-7; TRBD1 aligns across 8 bases. This CDR3 has 16 residues. Germline CDR1 SGHDT, CDR2 YYEEEE. V trimming: 3 bases; J trimming: 2 bases; junction bases outside the gene matches: 10. The CDR3 sequence: CASSWQGAFSTYEQYF. The CDR3 nucleotides are TGTGCCAGCAGCTGGCAGGGGGCATTTTCCACCTACGAGCAGTACTTC. Complete variable domain (other parts from reference TRBV5-6 and TRBJ2-7): DAGVTQSPTHLIKTRGQQVTLRCSPKSGHDTVSWYQQALGQGPQFIFQYYEEEERQRGNFPDRFSGHQFPNYSSELNVNALLLGDSALYLCASSWQGAFSTYEQYFGPGTRLTVT.

The chain employs TRBV3-1 (or the pseudogene TRBV3-2) and TRBJ2-1; D is perhaps TRBD2 (7 bases). Trimming pared 1 base from V and 2 bases from J, leaving 9 bases between. The CDR3 covers 15 residues. CDR1 and CDR2 from the germline V gene are LGHDT and YNNKEL (reference sequence). CDR3 nucleotides: TGTGCCAGCAGCCAAGTGCGGGGGCCCTACAATGAGCAGTTCTTC. The encoded protein is CASSQVRGPYNEQFF.

This clone was detected a few times. The gene calls are TRBV5-4 and TRBJ1-6; D may be TRBD1 (5 bases). The CDR3 is 14 amino acids. The germline V and J ends were trimmed by 1 base and 9 bases, with 11 bases remaining between them. Germline assignment: CDR1 SGHNT and CDR2 YYREEE (reference sequence). As DNA, the CDR3 is TGTGCCAGCAGCTTGTTCGCAACAGGTTCACCCCTCCACTTT. Its protein product is CASSLFATGSPLHF.

V is TRBV18 and J is TRBJ2-7; D is perhaps TRBD1 or TRBD2 (7 bases each). This CDR3 is 15 amino acids long. The germline V gene has CDR1 KGHSH and CDR2 LQKENI. Trimming took 6 bases from V and 4 from J, leaving 19 bases between them. CDR3 region: CASSIANQGGYEQYF. The DNA of the CDR3 is TGTGCCAGCTCCATCGCGAACCAGGGGGGGTACGAGCAGTACTTC.

This rearrangement joins TRBV6-1 to TRBJ1-4, with TRBD1 matching over 7 bases. CDR1 is MNHNS and CDR2 is SASEGT in the germline V gene. The CDR3 loop spans 15 amino acids. V gave up 1 base and J gave up 3 bases; unmatched junction bases: 2. CDR3 loop: CASSEETGPNEKLFF. The CDR3 DNA sequence: TGTGCCAGCAGTGAAGAGACAGGGCCTAATGAAAAACTGTTTTTT.

The V call is TRBV11-3, the J call TRBJ1-1; a possible D gene is TRBD1 (6 bases). V lost 4 bases and J lost 1, with 13 bases in between. This CDR3 has 15 amino acids. The V gene's germline CDR1 is SGHNT and CDR2 YENEEA. The CDR3 loop is CASSSGDGENTEAFF. The CDR3 nucleotides are TGTGCCAGCAGCTCAGGGGATGGGGAGAACACTGAAGCTTTCTTT.

This sequence joins TRBV6-5 and TRBJ1-1, with 8 bases matching TRBD1. V lost 2 bases to trimming and J lost 4 bases; unmatched junction nucleotides: 3. From germline, CDR1 is MNHEY and CDR2 SVGAGI. The length of the CDR3 is 14 residues. DNA of the CDR3: TGTGCCAGCAGTTACGAGACAGGGGTCACTGAAGCTTTCTTT. Its protein product is CASSYETGVTEAFF.

The chain links TRBV24-1 to TRBJ2-2, with 9 nucleotides matching TRBD1. V shed 10 bases and J 4 bases; nucleotides not matched to a gene: 6. The germline gives CDR1 KGHDR, CDR2 SFDVKD. The CDR3 spans 14 residues. CDR3 DNA sequence: TGTGCCACTTCGGACAGGGGAGGCACCGGGGAGCTGTTTTTT. Encoded protein: CATSDRGGTGELFF.

This chain connects TRBV9 to TRBJ2-1; 11 bases map to TRBD2. J lost 6 bases, V lost 4 bases, and 6 bases had no gene match. The germline gives CDR1 SGDLS, CDR2 YYNGEE. This CDR3 contains 15 residues. The CDR3 DNA follows: TGTGCCAGCAGCTTGGGACTAGCGGAGGCCAATGAGCAGTTCTTC. Encoded protein: CASSLGLAEANEQFF.

The rearrangement uses TRBV5-5 and TRBJ2-7; D possibly matches TRBD1 or TRBD2 (5 bases each). The V gene lost 4 bases and the J gene lost 0 bases, with 17 bases spanning the gap. Germline CDR1 SGHKS, CDR2 YYEKEE (reference sequence). This CDR3 contains 16 residues. Here the CDR3 reads CASSVNGAASSYEQYF. CDR3 sequence (DNA): TGTGCCAGCAGCGTGAACGGGGCAGCCAGCTCCTACGAGCAGTACTTC.

In DNA form, the CDR3 reads TGTGCCAGCAGCGTCGGGTCGGGGGCGGAAAATGAAAAACTGTTTTTT. Its translation: CASSVGSGAENEKLFF. The rearrangement links TRBV9 to TRBJ1-4; a weak D match, TRBD1 (6 bases). Between the trimmed V and J ends, which lost 2 bases and 5 bases, there was a span of 16 bases. The CDR3 has 16 amino acids. CDR1 SGDLS and CDR2 YYNGEE come from the germline V gene.

The chain has TRBV6-1 and TRBJ1-5; D call uncertain. The V end lost 1 base, the J end lost 7 bases, and 8 bases lay between the germline ends. The CDR3 totals 13 residues. From germline, CDR1 is MNHNS and CDR2 SASEGT. Written as DNA, the CDR3 is TGTGCCAGCAGTGAAGTAGGGAGGCAGCCCCAGCATTTT. It specifies CASSEVGRQPQHF.

The chain carries TRBV19 and TRBJ1-5; 7 nucleotides agree with TRBD1. CDR1 is LNHDA, CDR2 SQIVND, per germline (reference sequence). V was clipped by 6 bases and J by 1 base; unmatched bases: 6. The CDR3 totals 15 residues. In DNA form, the CDR3 reads TGTGCCAGTAGGGCGGAGGGGGCGAGCAATCAGCCCCAGCATTTT. Translating gives CASRAEGASNQPQHF. Full variable domain (remainder filled in from reference TRBV19 and TRBJ1-5): DGGITQSPKYLFRKEGQNVTLSCEQNLNHDAMYWYRQDPGQGLRLIYYSQIVNDFQKGDIAEGYSVSREKKESFPLTVTSAQKNPTAFYLCASRAEGASNQPQHFGDGTRLSIL.

This clone is a singleton in its sample. This sequence joins TRBV6-5 and TRBJ2-7, with 8 bases that match TRBD1. Germline CDR1 reads MNHEY; CDR2 reads SVGAGI. The CDR3 runs 12 residues. V shed 8 bases, J shed 6 bases, and the junction held 6 bases outside the gene matches. CDR3 DNA: TGTGCCAGCGGACAGGGCTTGGGCGAGCAGTACTTC. It codes for CASGQGLGEQYF.

The CDR3: CASSPGLPVYNEQFF. In DNA, the CDR3 is TGTGCCAGCTCACCGGGACTGCCCGTCTACAATGAGCAGTTCTTC. This chain joins TRBV18 and TRBJ2-1; a possible D gene is TRBD2 (6 bases). With 3 bases removed from V and 3 bases from J, the gap between germline ends came to 12 bases. The germline gives CDR1 KGHSH, CDR2 LQKENI. The CDR3 sequence is 15 residues long.